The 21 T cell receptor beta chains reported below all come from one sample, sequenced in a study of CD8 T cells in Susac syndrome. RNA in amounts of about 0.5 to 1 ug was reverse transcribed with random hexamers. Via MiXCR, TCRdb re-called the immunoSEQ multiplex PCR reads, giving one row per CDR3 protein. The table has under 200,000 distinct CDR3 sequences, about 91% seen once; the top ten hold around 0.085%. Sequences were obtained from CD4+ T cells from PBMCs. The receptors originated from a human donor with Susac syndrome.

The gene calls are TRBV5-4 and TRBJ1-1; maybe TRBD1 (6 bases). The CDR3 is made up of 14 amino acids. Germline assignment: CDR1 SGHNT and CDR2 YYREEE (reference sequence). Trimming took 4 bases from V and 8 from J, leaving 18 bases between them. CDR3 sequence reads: CASSQAQGGLEAFF. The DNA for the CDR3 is TGTGCCAGCAGCCAGGCACAAGGGGGGCTAGAAGCTTTCTTT.

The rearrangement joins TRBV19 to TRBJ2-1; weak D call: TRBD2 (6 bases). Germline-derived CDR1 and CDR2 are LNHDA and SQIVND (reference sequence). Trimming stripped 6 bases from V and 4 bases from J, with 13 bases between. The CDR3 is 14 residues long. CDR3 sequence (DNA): TGTGCCAGTAGGGGGACGGAGGGTTACAATGAGCAGTTCTTC. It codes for CASRGTEGYNEQFF.

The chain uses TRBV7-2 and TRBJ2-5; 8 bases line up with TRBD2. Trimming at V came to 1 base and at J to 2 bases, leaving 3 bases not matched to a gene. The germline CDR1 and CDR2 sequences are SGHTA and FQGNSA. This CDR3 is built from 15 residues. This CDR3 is CASSLEASGQETQYF. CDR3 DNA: TGTGCCAGCAGCTTAGAGGCTAGCGGGCAAGAGACCCAGTACTTC.

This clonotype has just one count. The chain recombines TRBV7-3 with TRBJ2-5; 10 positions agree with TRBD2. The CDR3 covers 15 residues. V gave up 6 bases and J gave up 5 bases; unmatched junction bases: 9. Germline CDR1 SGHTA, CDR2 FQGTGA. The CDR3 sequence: CASSGSSGRRETQYF. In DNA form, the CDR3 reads TGTGCCAGCAGTGGTTCTAGCGGGAGAAGGGAGACCCAGTACTTC.

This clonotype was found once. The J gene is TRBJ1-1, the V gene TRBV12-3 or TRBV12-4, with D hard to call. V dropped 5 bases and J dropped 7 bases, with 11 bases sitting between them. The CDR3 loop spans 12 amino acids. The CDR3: CASSKVGIEAFF. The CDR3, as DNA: TGTGCCAGCAGTAAGGTGGGGATTGAAGCTTTCTTT.

The CDR3 nucleotides are TGTGCCAGCAGCCTGCTAGCGGGAGATCGGAATGAGCAGTTCTTC. This gives the protein CASSLLAGDRNEQFF. J is TRBJ2-1 and V is TRBV3-1; 10 bases are shared with TRBD2. Germline V gives CDR1 LGHDT, CDR2 YNNKEL (reference sequence). Trimming took 4 bases from V and 7 from J; bases not matched to a gene: 7. The CDR3 contains 15 residues.

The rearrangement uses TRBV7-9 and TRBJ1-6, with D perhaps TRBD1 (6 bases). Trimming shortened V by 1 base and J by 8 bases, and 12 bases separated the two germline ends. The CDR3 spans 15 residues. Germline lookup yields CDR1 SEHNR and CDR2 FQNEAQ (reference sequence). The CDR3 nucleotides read TGTGCCAGCAGCTTAGGGGCAGGGGTGGATTCACCCCTCCACTTT. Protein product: CASSLGAGVDSPLHF.

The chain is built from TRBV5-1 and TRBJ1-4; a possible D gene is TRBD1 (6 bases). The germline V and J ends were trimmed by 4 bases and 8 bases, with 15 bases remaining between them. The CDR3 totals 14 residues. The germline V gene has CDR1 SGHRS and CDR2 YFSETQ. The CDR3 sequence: CASSGGASPEKLFF. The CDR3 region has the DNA TGCGCCAGCAGCGGGGGGGCCAGTCCAGAAAAACTGTTTTTT. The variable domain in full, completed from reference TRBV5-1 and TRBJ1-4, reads KAGVTQTPRYLIKTRGQQVTLSCSPISGHRSVSWYQQTPGQGLQFLFEYFSETQRNKGNFPGRFSGRQFSNSRSEMNVSTLELGDSALYLCASSGGASPEKLFFGSGTQLSVL.

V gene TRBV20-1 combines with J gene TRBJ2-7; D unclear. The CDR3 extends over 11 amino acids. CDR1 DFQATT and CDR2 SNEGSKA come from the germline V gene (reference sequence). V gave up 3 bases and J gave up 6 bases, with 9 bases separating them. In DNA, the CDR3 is TGCAGTGCTAGGACCATAAGCGAGCAGTACTTC. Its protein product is CSARTISEQYF.

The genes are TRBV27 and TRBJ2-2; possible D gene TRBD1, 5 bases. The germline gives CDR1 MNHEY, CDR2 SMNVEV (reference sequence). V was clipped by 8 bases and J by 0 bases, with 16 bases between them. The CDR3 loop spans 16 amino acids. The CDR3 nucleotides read TGTGCCAGCCAGTTAGTCCTAGGGGCGAACACCGGGGAGCTGTTTTTT. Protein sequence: CASQLVLGANTGELFF.

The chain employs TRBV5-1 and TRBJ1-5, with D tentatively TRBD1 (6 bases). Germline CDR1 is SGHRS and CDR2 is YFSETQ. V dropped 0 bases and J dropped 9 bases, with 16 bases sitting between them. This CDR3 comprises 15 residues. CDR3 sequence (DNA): TGCGCCAGCAGCTTGGACCGGGGGCGACATTGGCCCCAGCATTTT. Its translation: CASSLDRGRHWPQHF.

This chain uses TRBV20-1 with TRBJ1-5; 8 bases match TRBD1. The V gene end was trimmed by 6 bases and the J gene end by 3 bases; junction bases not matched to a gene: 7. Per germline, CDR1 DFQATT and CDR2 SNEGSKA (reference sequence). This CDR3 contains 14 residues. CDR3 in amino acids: CSARTGTFNQPQHF. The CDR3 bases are TGCAGTGCGCGGACAGGGACTTTCAATCAGCCCCAGCATTTT.

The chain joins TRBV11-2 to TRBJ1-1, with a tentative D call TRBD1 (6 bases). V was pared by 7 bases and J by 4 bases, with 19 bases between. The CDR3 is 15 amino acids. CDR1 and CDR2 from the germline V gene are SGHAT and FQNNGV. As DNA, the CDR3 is TGTGCCAGCACCATAAAACCGGGGGGGCTCACTGAAGCTTTCTTT. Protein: CASTIKPGGLTEAFF.

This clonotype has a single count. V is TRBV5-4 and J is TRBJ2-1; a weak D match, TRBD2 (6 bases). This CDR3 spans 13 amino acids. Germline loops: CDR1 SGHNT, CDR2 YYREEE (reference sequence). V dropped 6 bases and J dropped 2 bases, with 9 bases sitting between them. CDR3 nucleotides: TGTGCCAGCAAGGGCGGGGCCTACAATGAGCAGTTCTTC. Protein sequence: CASKGGAYNEQFF.

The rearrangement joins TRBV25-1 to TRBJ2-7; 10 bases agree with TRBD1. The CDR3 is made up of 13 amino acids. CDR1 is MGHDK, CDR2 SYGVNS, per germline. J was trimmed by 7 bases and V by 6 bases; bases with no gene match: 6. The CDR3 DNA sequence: TGTGCCAGCAGACTGACAGGGGGCGAGGAGCAGTACTTC. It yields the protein CASRLTGGEEQYF.

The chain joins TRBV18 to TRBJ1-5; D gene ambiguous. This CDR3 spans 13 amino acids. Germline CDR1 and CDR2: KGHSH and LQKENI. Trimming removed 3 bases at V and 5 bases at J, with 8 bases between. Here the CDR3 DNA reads TGTGCCAGCTCACCGGCGGACCATCAGCCCCAGCATTTT. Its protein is CASSPADHQPQHF.

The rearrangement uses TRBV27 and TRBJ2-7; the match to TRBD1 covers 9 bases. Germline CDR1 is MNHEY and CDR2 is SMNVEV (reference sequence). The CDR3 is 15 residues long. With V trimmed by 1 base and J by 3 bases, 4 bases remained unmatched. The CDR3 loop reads CASSLLKTGGYEQYF. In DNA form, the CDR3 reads TGTGCCAGCAGTTTATTGAAGACAGGGGGCTACGAGCAGTACTTC.

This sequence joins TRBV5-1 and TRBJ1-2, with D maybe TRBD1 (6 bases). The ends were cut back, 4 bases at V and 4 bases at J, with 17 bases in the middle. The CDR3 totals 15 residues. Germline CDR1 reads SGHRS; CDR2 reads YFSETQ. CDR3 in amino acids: CASSPNRALGYGYTF. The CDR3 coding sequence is TGCGCCAGCAGCCCCAACAGGGCTCTAGGCTATGGCTACACCTTC. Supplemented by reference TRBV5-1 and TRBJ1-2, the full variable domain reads KAGVTQTPRYLIKTRGQQVTLSCSPISGHRSVSWYQQTPGQGLQFLFEYFSETQRNKGNFPGRFSGRQFSNSRSEMNVSTLELGDSALYLCASSPNRALGYGYTFGSGTRLTVV.

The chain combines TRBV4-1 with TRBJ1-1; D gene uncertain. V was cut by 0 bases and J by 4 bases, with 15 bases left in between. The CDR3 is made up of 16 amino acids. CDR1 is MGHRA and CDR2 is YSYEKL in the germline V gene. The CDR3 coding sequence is TGCGCCAGCAGCCAAGATCAGCCGGGGTGGGGCACTGAAGCTTTCTTT. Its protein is CASSQDQPGWGTEAFF.

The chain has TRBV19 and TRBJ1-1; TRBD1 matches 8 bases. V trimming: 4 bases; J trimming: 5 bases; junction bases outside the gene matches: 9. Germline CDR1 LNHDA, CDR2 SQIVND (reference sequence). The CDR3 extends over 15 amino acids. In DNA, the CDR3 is TGTGCCAGTAGTACTACAGGGGGGGGAAGAACTGAAGCTTTCTTT. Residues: CASSTTGGGRTEAFF.

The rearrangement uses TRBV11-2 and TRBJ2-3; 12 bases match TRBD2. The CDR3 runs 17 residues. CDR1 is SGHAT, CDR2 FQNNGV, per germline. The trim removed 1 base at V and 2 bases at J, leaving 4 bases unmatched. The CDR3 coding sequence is TGTGCCAGCAGCTTAGTCTGGACTAGCGGGATCACAGATACGCAGTATTTT. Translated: CASSLVWTSGITDTQYF.